One sample yielded the 23 T cell receptor beta chains listed below, sequenced in a study of blood T cell dynamics during melanoma immunotherapy. TCRdb's table, derived via immunoSEQ multiplex PCR, lists solely in-frame clones and lacks some. The sample carries more than 10,000 clones, about four fifths recorded once. Time point here: pre-treatment baseline. This material consisted of blood, taken from a patient treated with checkpoint blockade. Receptors originate from a human donor with melanoma.

A single count supports this clone. The chain has TRBV2 and TRBJ2-7; D possibly matches TRBD1 or TRBD2 (6 bases each). This CDR3 spans 13 amino acids. From germline, CDR1 is SNHLY and CDR2 FYNNEI. V lost 7 bases to trimming and J lost 9 bases, with 19 bases between them. The CDR3, as DNA: TGTGCCAGCACCCGGGGGCAGAAAATGCGGCAGTACTTC. Residues: CASTRGQKMRQYF.

This clone came up a few times. The CDR3 protein is CASSTSGGYEQYF. CDR3 sequence (DNA): TGTGCCAGCAGCACTAGCGGGGGCTACGAGCAGTACTTC. The chain carries TRBV7-2 and TRBJ2-7; the match to TRBD2 covers 11 bases. The germline CDR1 and CDR2 sequences are SGHTA and FQGNSA. After removal of 5 bases from V and 3 bases from J, the junction contained 0 bases not matched to a gene. This CDR3 has 13 residues.

This chain connects TRBV5-1 to TRBJ2-5; D gene uncertain. Germline values: CDR1 SGHRS, CDR2 YFSETQ. V was cut by 5 bases and J by 10 bases, with 18 bases left in between. This CDR3 contains 13 residues. The CDR3 protein is CASSRPVSLDQYF. DNA for the CDR3: TGCGCCAGCAGTCGACCGGTCTCCCTGGACCAGTACTTC.

This clone was recorded only once. The V call is TRBV21-1, the J call TRBJ2-1; the D call TRBD2 from the table was never checked on the DNA. TRBV21-1 has pseudogene status. The CDR3 covers 21 residues. The CDR3 nucleotides read TGTGCCAGCAGCAAAGCCGCTAAGGGCCGAACTAGCGGGATGACCTCCTATGAGCAGTTCTTC. Translating it yields CASSKAAKGRTSGMTSYEQFF.

This chain uses TRBV5-1 with TRBJ1-1; D not certain. V lost 1 base and J 1 base, leaving 5 bases between the germline ends. Germline V gene sequence: CDR1 SGHRS, CDR2 YFSETQ. This CDR3 has 13 residues. CDR3 DNA: TGCGCCAGCAGCTTGAACACGAACACTGAAGCTTTCTTT. Residues: CASSLNTNTEAFF. Variable domain in full (rest from reference TRBV5-1 and TRBJ1-1): KAGVTQTPRYLIKTRGQQVTLSCSPISGHRSVSWYQQTPGQGLQFLFEYFSETQRNKGNFPGRFSGRQFSNSRSEMNVSTLELGDSALYLCASSLNTNTEAFFGQGTRLTVV.

The chain has TRBV18 and TRBJ2-4, with D unresolved. Trimming stripped 3 bases from V and 0 bases from J, with 6 bases between. This CDR3 is 14 amino acids long. Germline values: CDR1 KGHSH, CDR2 LQKENI. The CDR3: CASSPGLAKNIQYF. CDR3 coding DNA: TGTGCCAGCTCACCGGGTTTAGCCAAAAACATTCAGTACTTC. Full variable domain (outside the CDR3, taken from reference TRBV18 and TRBJ2-4): NAGVMQNPRHLVRRRGQEARLRCSPMKGHSHVYWYRQLPEEGLKFMVYLQKENIIDESGMPKERFSAEFPKEGPSILRIQQVVRGDSAAYFCASSPGLAKNIQYFGAGTRLSVL.

V usage is TRBV11-2 and J usage is TRBJ2-1; no reliable D call. There are 13 residues in the CDR3. Trimming shortened V by 0 bases and J by 6 bases, and 6 bases separated the two germline ends. Germline V gives CDR1 SGHAT, CDR2 FQNNGV. CDR3: CASSLELGNEQFF. In nucleotides, the CDR3 is TGTGCCAGCAGCTTAGAGCTGGGCAATGAGCAGTTCTTC.

V and J are TRBV18 and TRBJ1-1; unclear D gene. Germline V gene sequence: CDR1 KGHSH, CDR2 LQKENI. The CDR3 has 13 amino acids. V was pared by 5 bases and J by 3 bases, with 10 bases between. CDR3: CASSSNGDTEAFF. The CDR3 DNA reads TGTGCCAGCTCATCCAATGGGGACACTGAAGCTTTCTTT.

Here the CDR3 reads CASSDRQGPDYTDTQYF. CDR3 bases: TGTGCCAGCAGCGACCGGCAGGGCCCAGATTACACAGATACGCAGTATTTT. This rearrangement joins TRBV11-3 to TRBJ2-3, with D possibly matching TRBD1 (5 bases). V was trimmed by 5 bases and J by 2 bases, leaving 20 bases between them. In germline, CDR1 is SGHNT, CDR2 YENEEA. This CDR3 has 17 residues.

The chain links TRBV5-8 to TRBJ1-4, with D hard to call. From germline, CDR1 is SGHTS and CDR2 YDEGEE. There are 14 residues in the CDR3. V lost 0 bases to trimming and J lost 8 bases, with 11 bases between them. The CDR3 sequence: CASSLGRGYEKLFF. The DNA for the CDR3 is TGTGCCAGCAGCTTGGGACGAGGGTACGAAAAACTGTTTTTT.

This rearrangement joins TRBV7-8 to TRBJ1-1, with TRBD1 matching 8 bases. CDR1 SGHVS and CDR2 FQNEAQ come from the germline V gene. The CDR3 runs to 16 residues. J gave up 1 base and V 5 bases, and 9 bases lay outside the gene matches. The CDR3 nucleotides read TGTGCCAGCAGCACCCGAGCCGGACAGGGGAACACTGAAGCTTTCTTT. Amino acid sequence: CASSTRAGQGNTEAFF. The entire variable domain, with the rest obtained from reference TRBV7-8 and TRBJ1-1, is as follows: GAGVSQSPRYKVAKRGQDVALRCDPISGHVSLFWYQQALGQGPEFLTYFQNEAQLDKSGLPSDRFFAERPEGSVSTLKIQRTQQEDSAVYLCASSTRAGQGNTEAFFGQGTRLTVV.

Comments on this clone: Other DNA sequences within the sample encode an identical CDR3. This chain uses TRBV6-6 with TRBJ2-7; TRBD2 might be the D (5 bases). Germline V gene lookup returns CDR1 MNHNY and CDR2 SVGAGI (reference sequence). V shed 6 bases and J shed 2 bases, with 11 bases lying between them. The CDR3 extends over 13 amino acids. The CDR3 DNA reads as TGTGCCAGCAGCCCCACCGGGGCCTACGAGCAGTACTTC. The encoded protein is CASSPTGAYEQYF.

CDR3 nucleotides: TGTGCCAGCAGTATCGGCAGTGAAGCTTTCTTT. Amino acid sequence: CASSIGSEAFF. The chain uses TRBV6-4 and TRBJ1-1; D gene unclear. This CDR3 spans 11 amino acids. V shed 5 bases and J shed 7 bases, with 8 bases lying between them. Germline V gene sequence: CDR1 MRHNA, CDR2 SNTAGT.

The rearrangement links TRBV11-2 to TRBJ2-7, with a possible D match to TRBD1 (5 bases). Germline V gene data show CDR1 as SGHAT and CDR2 as FQNNGV. The CDR3 runs to 14 residues. V lost 0 bases, J lost 5 bases, and 11 bases lay in between. In DNA form, the CDR3 reads TGTGCCAGCAGCTTAGAAAGGACATACGACGAGCAGTACTTC. Translated, it gives CASSLERTYDEQYF.

This chain uses TRBV27 with TRBJ2-3; D might be TRBD1 or TRBD2, each matching 5 bases. The CDR3 has 18 amino acids. The germline CDR1 and CDR2 sequences are MNHEY and SMNVEV (reference sequence). The V end lost 4 bases, the J end lost 5 bases, and 25 bases lay between the germline ends. CDR3 in DNA: TGTGCCAGCAGTTCGACCCCTTTTGGGGGATTCTTCGTAGATACGCAGTATTTT. Protein: CASSSTPFGGFFVDTQYF.

The V and J genes are TRBV25-1 and TRBJ2-5, with TRBD2 matching over 8 bases. The CDR3 has 12 residues. Germline V gene lookup returns CDR1 MGHDK and CDR2 SYGVNS. The V segment lost 6 bases and the J segment 5 bases; nucleotides outside the gene matches: 2. CDR3 bases: TGTGCCAGCAGACGACTAGCGGAGACCCAGTACTTC. Translating gives CASRRLAETQYF.

The gene calls are TRBV5-4 and TRBJ1-2; 9 nucleotides line up with TRBD1. This CDR3 contains 14 residues. The germline V gene encodes CDR1 SGHNT and CDR2 YYREEE (reference sequence). The V segment lost 6 bases and the J segment 5 bases; nucleotides outside the gene matches: 8. This chain's CDR3 is CASTLQGARYGYTF. The CDR3 DNA follows: TGTGCCAGCACCTTACAGGGGGCCCGATATGGCTACACCTTC.

The chain is built from TRBV7-9 and TRBJ2-5; a weak D match, TRBD2 (6 bases). Looked up from germline, CDR1 is SEHNR and CDR2 is FQNEAQ (reference sequence). The V end lost 5 bases, the J end lost 6 bases, and 13 bases lay between the germline ends. The length of the CDR3 is 13 residues. The DNA for the CDR3 is TGTGCCAGCAGCCTTACCGGGGGACAGACCCAGTACTTC. Encoded protein: CASSLTGGQTQYF.

The chain joins TRBV19 to TRBJ1-1, with D tentatively TRBD1 (5 bases). Trimming cost V 1 base and J 12 bases, with 12 bases left between them. CDR1 is LNHDA and CDR2 is SQIVND in the germline V gene (reference sequence). This CDR3 spans 12 amino acids. This CDR3 reads CASSIGGVGTFF. The CDR3 coding sequence is TGTGCCAGTAGTATAGGGGGCGTTGGAACTTTCTTT.

This clone was seen a handful of times. J is TRBJ1-1 and V is TRBV15; possible D gene TRBD1, 6 bases. CDR3 length: 15 residues. Trimming pared 2 bases from V and 4 bases from J, leaving 14 bases between. CDR1 LNHNV and CDR2 YYDKDF come from the germline V gene (reference sequence). The CDR3 is CATSRTPQGSTEAFF. In DNA, the CDR3 is TGTGCCACCAGCAGAACACCACAGGGATCCACTGAAGCTTTCTTT. Full variable domain (rest looked up from reference TRBV15 and TRBJ1-1): DAMVIQNPRYQVTQFGKPVTLSCSQTLNHNVMYWYQQKSSQAPKLLFHYYDKDFNNEADTPDNFQSRRPNTSFCFLDIRSPGLGDTAMYLCATSRTPQGSTEAFFGQGTRLTVV.

In this sample, this clone turned up once. The chain combines TRBV5-4 with TRBJ2-2, with 9 bases aligning to TRBD2. The CDR3 is 14 residues long. J was trimmed by 6 bases and V by 10 bases; bases with no gene match: 10. CDR1 is SGHNT and CDR2 is YYREEE in the germline V gene (reference sequence). For the CDR3, the DNA is TGTGCCTTTAAGGCTAGCGGGGACCCCGGGGAGCTGTTTTTT. Translating it yields CAFKASGDPGELFF.

The genes are TRBV28 and TRBJ1-1, with D maybe TRBD1 (6 bases). Between the trimmed V and J ends, which lost 0 bases and 2 bases, there was a span of 10 bases. The length of the CDR3 is 15 residues. CDR1 is MDHEN and CDR2 is SYDVKM in the germline V gene. CDR3 residues: CASSLWGAYNTEAFF. The CDR3 bases are TGTGCCAGCAGTTTATGGGGGGCTTACAACACTGAAGCTTTCTTT.

The chain recombines TRBV30 with TRBJ2-7; D is possibly TRBD2 (6 bases). The V and J ends lost 3 bases and 2 bases respectively, with 17 bases between them. The germline V gene encodes CDR1 GTSNPN and CDR2 SVGIG (reference sequence). The CDR3 is 15 amino acids. CDR3 loop: CAWRTGLRPPYEQYF. As DNA, the CDR3 is TGTGCCTGGAGGACGGGACTCCGCCCCCCCTACGAGCAGTACTTC.